This TCR beta chain originates from a study of blood T cells in healthy people across ages (dated by TCRdb to the mid-2010s). With regard to the full study: In model experiments, template switching captured about one uniquely barcoded TCR beta cDNA molecule for every two T cells. Donors were grouped into four age groups: young (average approximately 16 years), middle-aged (roughly 38), aged (approximately 58) and long-lived (approximately 82). To avoid experimental bias, donors of different ages were randomly spread across the sequencing lanes. To track age-related changes in TCR beta repertoire diversity, the study relied on deep sequencing normalized with unique cDNA molecular identifiers. Two additional independent replicas of 1 million unique cDNA reads from the same blood draw were analyzed for two donors (one aged 18 to 30 and one aged 80 or older). Findings and caveats that apply to the study as a whole: Observed TCR beta diversity per million T cells fell roughly linearly with age, and a significant reduction was already apparent by age around 39. Conclusive comparison of naive and antigen-experienced compartments was prevented by the profiling of bulk unsorted PBMCs. Compared with the aged group, more naive CD4+ T cells, fewer expanded clones and increased TCR diversity were shown by the long-lived group, suggesting age selection. Donor CMV infection status was unknown, potentially confounding age-related changes in expanded clonotypes. Estimates of total diversity from one million sequenced T cells were regarded as lower bounds and underestimates. There was a strong correlation between observed TCR beta diversity and the percentage of naive T cells measured by flow cytometry.

The method was 5' RACE. Sequencing instrument: Illumina HiSeq 2500. The second PCR ran for about 6 to 12 cycles and used a J-beta primer mix along with a sample-barcoded 5' primer. A unique molecular identifier was introduced onto each TCR beta cDNA molecule by a template-switch 5' adaptor carrying 12 random nucleotides. At least 3 million CDR3-containing paired-end reads were obtained from each sample. First-strand cDNA was synthesized from all RNA with the Mint cDNA synthesis kit, primed by a TRBC-specific oligonucleotide. Following uracil-DNA glycosylase treatment, all cDNA underwent a first 18-cycle PCR with the universal primers M1SS and BC2_uni_R. On the authors' methods: Each sample was normalized by randomly selecting 1 million high-quality reads, each carrying a distinct molecular identifier. Reads sharing molecular identifiers were discarded rather than binned into consensus sequences. CDR3 identification, clonotype clustering and error correction used MiTCR with a Q25 quality threshold and the strictest error-elimination algorithm. A nonparametric unseen species model using Euler transformation provided a lower-bound estimate of total TCR beta diversity. The public reads were run again by TCRdb, first through fastp at Q25 and then through MiXCR, and only productive beta chains were kept. A single entry per CDR3 protein holds the most common genes and DNA from its merged rows. The V and J calls come from TCRdb's annotation, not from the publication. The sample table holds about a million distinct CDR3 sequences, of which about 48% were seen once. Around 15% of the sample is in the top ten clones.

Donors were about 36 systemically healthy Caucasian individuals from Russia aged roughly 6 to 90 years. Each donor gave approximately 9.3 milliliters of peripheral blood, collected into EDTA-treated Vacutainer tubes. Ficoll-Paque density-gradient centrifugation was used to isolate PBMCs, with at least 7 million obtained per sample. Trizol reagent was used to extract total RNA from the PBMCs, yielding at least 5.5 micrograms per sample. The percentages of naive CD45RAhigh/CD27high T cells were determined by flow cytometry on a PBMC aliquot from every donor. In this sample, this clonotype turned up a few times. The specificity of this receptor is unknown. No quality values exist for individual bases; no much larger clone is one base distant. In the germline V gene, CDR1 corresponds to LGHNA and CDR2 to YSLEER. The germline ends are 16 bases apart after V is trimmed by 1 base and J by 7 bases. The cysteine opens and the phenylalanine closes a CDR3 of 15 amino acids. Here the CDR3 DNA is all that survives: 45 bases in frame from base 1.

The sample comprised blood. The origin of this receptor is a man aged 25 to 40 in good health. Recombination joined TRBV4-3 with TRBJ2-5, with a weak D call of TRBD2 (6 bases match). The nucleotide sequence is given as TGCGCCAGCAGCCAAGCCCTAGGAGGGTATGGGACCCAGTACTTC. This yields the protein CASSQALGGYGTQYF.